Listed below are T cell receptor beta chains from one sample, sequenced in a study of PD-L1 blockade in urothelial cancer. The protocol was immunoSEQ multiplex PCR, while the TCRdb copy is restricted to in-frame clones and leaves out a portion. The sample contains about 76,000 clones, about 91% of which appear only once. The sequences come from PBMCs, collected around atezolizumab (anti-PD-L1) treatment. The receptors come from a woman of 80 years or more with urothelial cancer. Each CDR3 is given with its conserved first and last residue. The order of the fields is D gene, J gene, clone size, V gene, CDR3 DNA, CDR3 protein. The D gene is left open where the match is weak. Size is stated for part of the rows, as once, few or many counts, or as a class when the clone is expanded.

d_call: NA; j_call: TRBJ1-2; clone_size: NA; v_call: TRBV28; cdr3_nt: TGTGCCAGCACCCAGGGAGGTCCCCACGGCTACACCTTC; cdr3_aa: CASTQGGPHGYTF
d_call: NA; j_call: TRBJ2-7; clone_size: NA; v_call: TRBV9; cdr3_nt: TGTGCCAGCAGCGTAGACTACCGCTCCTACGAGCAGTACTTC; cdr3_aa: CASSVDYRSYEQYF
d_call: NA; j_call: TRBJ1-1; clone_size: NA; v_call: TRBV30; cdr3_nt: TGTGCCTGGAGTGTCGGGGTTCGCGCTGAAGCTTTCTTT; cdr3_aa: CAWSVGVRAEAFF
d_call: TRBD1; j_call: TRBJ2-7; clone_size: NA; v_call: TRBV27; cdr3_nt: TGTGCCAGCAGCCATCGGGACAGCCCCTTGATGGACGAGCAGTACTTC; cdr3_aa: CASSHRDSPLMDEQYF
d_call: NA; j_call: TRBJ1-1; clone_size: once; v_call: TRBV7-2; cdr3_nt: TGTGCCAGCAGCCTTAGTCTGAACACTGAAGCTTTCTTT; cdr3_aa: CASSLSLNTEAFF
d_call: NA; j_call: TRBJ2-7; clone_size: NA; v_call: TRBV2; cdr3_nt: TGTGCCAGCAGTGTTTACAGGGACTACGAGCAGTACTTC; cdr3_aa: CASSVYRDYEQYF
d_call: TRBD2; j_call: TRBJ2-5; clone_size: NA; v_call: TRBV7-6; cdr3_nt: TGTGCCAGCAGCGGGAGATCCGGGACTAGCGCTCGTCAGTACTTC; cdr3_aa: CASSGRSGTSARQYF
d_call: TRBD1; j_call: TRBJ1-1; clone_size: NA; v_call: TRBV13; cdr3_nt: TGTGCCAGCAGCTCACTACCCTTAGGACAGGTAAATGGAGCTTTCTTT; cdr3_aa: CASSSLPLGQVNGAFF
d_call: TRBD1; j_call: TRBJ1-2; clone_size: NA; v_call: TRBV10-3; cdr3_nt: TGTGCCATCACCGAGGACAGGGACTATGGCTACACCTTC; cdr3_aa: CAITEDRDYGYTF
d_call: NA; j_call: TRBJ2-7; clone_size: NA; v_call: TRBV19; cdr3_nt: TGTGCCAGTAGTATAGGACGCAGGGTCCCGGCCTACGAGCAGTACTTC; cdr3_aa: CASSIGRRVPAYEQYF
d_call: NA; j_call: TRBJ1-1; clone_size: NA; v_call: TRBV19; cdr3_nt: TGTGCCAGTAGTATAGTAAATCAGGTAATCACTGAAGCTTTCTTT; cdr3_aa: CASSIVNQVITEAFF
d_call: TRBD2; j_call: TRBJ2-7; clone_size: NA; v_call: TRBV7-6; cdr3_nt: TGTGCCAGCAGCTTAGGGGCGGGGCGGGGGGACTACGAGCAGTACTTC; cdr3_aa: CASSLGAGRGDYEQYF
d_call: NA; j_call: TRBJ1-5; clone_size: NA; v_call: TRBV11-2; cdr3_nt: TGTGCCAGCAGCTTACGAGGGAATCAGCCCCAGCATTTT; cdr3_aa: CASSLRGNQPQHF
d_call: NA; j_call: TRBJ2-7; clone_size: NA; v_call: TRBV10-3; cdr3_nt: TGTGCCATCAGTCCTCAGAGGAGCTCCTACGAGCAGTACTTC; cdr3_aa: CAISPQRSSYEQYF
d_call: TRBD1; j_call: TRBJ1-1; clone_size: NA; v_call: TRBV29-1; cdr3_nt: TGCAGCGTTACAGGGGACCGGAACACTGAAGCTTTCTTT; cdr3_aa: CSVTGDRNTEAFF
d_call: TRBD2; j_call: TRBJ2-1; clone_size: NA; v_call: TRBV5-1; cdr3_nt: TGCGCCAGCAGCTTGGAGGGACTAGCGGGGGGCGATGAGCAGTTCTTC; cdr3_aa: CASSLEGLAGGDEQFF
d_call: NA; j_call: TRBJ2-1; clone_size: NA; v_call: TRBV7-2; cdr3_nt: TGTGCCAGCAGCTTAGCGGTTAGGACAAACAATGAGCAGTTCTTC; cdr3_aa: CASSLAVRTNNEQFF
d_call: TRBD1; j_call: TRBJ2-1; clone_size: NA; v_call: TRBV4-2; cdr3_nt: TGTGCCAGCAGCCAGGGGACAGCACACAATGAGCAGTTCTTC; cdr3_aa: CASSQGTAHNEQFF
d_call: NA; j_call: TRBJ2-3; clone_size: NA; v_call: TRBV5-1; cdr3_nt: TGCGCCAGCAGCGTCACCAGGGGAACAGATACGCAGTATTTT; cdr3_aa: CASSVTRGTDTQYF
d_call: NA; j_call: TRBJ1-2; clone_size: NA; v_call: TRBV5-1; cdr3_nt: TGCGCCAGCAGCCCCGAGGGGGTAAGGGGCTACACCTTC; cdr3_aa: CASSPEGVRGYTF
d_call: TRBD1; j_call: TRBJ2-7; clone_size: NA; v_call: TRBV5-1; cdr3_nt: TGCGCCAGCAGCGGACAGGGGAGCGAGCAGTACTTC; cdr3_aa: CASSGQGSEQYF
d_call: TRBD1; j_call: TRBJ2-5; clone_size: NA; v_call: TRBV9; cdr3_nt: TGTGCCAGCAGCGTAGGGGCAGGGGGCCCGCAAGAGACCCAGTACTTC; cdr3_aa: CASSVGAGGPQETQYF
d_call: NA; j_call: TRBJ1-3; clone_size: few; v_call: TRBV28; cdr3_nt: TGTGCCAGCAGCCCCGTATCGGGAAGAAACACCATATATTTT; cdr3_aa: CASSPVSGRNTIYF
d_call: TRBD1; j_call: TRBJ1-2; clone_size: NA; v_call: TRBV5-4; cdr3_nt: TGTGCCAGCAGCATAACAGGGGTCTATGGCTACACCTTC; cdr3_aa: CASSITGVYGYTF
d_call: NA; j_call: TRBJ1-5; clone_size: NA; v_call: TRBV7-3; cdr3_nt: TGTGCCAGCAGCTCAGGAAGCAATCAGCCCCAGCATTTT; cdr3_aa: CASSSGSNQPQHF
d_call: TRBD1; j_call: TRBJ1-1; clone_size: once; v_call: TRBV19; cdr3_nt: TGTGCCAGCGGAGGACAGGGGAGGGTAGCTTTCTTT; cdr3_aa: CASGGQGRVAFF
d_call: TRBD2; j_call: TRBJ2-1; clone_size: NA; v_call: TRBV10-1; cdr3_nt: TGCGCCAGCCCCCTTTGCGGGAGGGCTAATGAGCAGTTCTTC; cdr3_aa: CASPLCGRANEQFF
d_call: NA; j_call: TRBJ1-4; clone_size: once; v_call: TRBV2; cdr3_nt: TGTGCCAGCCAAGCTGAAAAACTGTTTTTT; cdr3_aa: CASQAEKLFF
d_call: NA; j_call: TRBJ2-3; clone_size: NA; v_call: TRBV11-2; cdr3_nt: TGTGCCAGCAGCTTAGCCGCCGACAGGCAGTATTTT; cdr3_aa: CASSLAADRQYF
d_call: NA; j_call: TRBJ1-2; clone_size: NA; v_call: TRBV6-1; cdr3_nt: TGTGCCAGCAGTGAAGCGGGACAAGGCTATGGCTACACCTTC; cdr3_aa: CASSEAGQGYGYTF
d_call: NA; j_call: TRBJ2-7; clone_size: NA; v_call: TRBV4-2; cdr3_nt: TGTGCCAGCAGCCAAGTTGGAGCCGGCTACGAGCAGTACTTC; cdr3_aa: CASSQVGAGYEQYF
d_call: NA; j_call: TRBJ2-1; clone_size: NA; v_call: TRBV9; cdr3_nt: TGTGCCAGCAACAGCGGCAGCTCCTACAATGAGCAGTTCTTC; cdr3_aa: CASNSGSSYNEQFF
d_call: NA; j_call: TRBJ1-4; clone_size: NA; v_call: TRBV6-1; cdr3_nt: TGTGCCAGCAATACAGGGACAACTAATGAAAAACTGTTTTTT; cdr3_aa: CASNTGTTNEKLFF
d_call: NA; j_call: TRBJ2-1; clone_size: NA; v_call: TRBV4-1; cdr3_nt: TGCGCCAGCAGCGGTCCAGGCCGCTCGCCGCAGTTCTTC; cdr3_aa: CASSGPGRSPQFF
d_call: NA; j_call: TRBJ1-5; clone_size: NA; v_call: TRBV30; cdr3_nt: TGTGCCTGGAGCCGGTTAGATCAGCCCCAGCATTTT; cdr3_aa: CAWSRLDQPQHF
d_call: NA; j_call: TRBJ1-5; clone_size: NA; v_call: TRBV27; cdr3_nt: TGTGCCAGCAGTCCCCCGGATCAGCCCCAGCATTTT; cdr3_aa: CASSPPDQPQHF
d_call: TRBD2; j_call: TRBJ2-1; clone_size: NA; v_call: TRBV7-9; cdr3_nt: TGTGCCAGCAGCATTAGCGGGAGCCGCAATGAGCAGTTCTTC; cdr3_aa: CASSISGSRNEQFF
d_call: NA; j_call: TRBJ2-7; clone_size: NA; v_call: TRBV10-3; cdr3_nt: TGTGCATCAGGGGGTAGCGGAAGCTCCTACGAGCAGTACTTC; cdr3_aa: CASGGSGSSYEQYF
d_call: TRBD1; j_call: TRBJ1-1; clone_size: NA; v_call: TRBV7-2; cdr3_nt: TGTGCCAGCAGCCGAACACAGGGGGCGGTTAACACTGAAGCTTTCTTT; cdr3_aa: CASSRTQGAVNTEAFF
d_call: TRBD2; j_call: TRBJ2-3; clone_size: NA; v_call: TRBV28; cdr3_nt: TGTGCCAGCAGTTCTCGACTAGCGGAGGTATTCGGCACAGATACGCAGTATTTT; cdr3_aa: CASSSRLAEVFGTDTQYF
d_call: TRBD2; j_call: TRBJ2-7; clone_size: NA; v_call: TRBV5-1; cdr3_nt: TGCGCCAGCAGCCCCGGGGGGGGCCTGATGGGCGAGCAGTACTTC; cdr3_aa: CASSPGGGLMGEQYF
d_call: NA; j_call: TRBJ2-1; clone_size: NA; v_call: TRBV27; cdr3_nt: TGTGCCAGCAGTCCCGACCTGATTGAGGACAATGAGCAGTTCTTC; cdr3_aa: CASSPDLIEDNEQFF
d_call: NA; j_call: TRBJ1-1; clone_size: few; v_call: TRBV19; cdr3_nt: TGTGCCAGTAGTATCAGGCCCAGGGGCACTGAAGCTTTCTTT; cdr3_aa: CASSIRPRGTEAFF